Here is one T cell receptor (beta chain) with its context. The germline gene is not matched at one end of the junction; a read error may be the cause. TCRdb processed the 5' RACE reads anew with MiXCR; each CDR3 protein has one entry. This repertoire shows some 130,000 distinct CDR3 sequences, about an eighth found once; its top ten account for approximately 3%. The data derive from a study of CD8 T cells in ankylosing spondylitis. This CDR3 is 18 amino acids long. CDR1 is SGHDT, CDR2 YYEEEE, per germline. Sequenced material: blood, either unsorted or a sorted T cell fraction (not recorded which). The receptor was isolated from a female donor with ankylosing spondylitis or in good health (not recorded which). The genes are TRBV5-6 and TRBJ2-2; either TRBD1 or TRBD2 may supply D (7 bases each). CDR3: CAISLGGGGFANTGELFF. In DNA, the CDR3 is TGTGCCATCAGCTTGGGAGGGGGCGGCTTCGCGAACACCGGGGAGCTGTTTTTT.